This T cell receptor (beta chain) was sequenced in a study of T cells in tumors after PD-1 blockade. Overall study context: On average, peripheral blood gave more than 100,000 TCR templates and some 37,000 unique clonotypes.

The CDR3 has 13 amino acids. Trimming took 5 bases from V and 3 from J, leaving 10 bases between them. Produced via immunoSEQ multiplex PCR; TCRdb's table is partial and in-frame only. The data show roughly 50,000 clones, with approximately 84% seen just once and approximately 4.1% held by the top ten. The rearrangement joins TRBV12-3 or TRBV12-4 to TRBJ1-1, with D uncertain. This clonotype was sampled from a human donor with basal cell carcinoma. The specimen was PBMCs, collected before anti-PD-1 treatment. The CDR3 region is CASSTRLYTEAFF. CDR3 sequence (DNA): TGTGCCAGCAGTACTCGGCTATACACTGAAGCTTTCTTT.